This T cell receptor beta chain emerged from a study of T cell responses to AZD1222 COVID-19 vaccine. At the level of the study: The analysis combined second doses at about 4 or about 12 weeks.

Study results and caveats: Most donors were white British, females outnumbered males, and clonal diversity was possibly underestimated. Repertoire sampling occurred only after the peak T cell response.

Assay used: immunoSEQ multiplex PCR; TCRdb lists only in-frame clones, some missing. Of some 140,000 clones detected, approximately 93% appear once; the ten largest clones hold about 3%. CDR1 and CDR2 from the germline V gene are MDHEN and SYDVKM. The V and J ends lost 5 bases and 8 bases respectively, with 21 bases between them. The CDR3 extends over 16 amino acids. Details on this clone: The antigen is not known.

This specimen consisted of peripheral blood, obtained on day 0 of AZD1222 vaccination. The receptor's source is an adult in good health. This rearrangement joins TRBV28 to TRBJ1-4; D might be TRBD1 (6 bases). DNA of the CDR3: TGTGCCAGCAGTATACTCCCCCGGTTGGGGGGCGAAAAACTGTTTTTT. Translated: CASSILPRLGGEKLFF.